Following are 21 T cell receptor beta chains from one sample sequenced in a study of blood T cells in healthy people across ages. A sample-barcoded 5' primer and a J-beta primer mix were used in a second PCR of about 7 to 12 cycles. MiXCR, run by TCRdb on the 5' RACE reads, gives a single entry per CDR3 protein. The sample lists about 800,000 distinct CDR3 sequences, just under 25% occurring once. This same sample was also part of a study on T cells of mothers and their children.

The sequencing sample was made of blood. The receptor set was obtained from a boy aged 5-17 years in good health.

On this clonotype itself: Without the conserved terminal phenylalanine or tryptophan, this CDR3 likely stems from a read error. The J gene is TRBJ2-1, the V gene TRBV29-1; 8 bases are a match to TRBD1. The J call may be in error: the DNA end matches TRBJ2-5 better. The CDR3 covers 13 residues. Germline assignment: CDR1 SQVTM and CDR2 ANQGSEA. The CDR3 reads CSGSRTGQETQYL. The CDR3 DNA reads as TGCAGCGGATCACGGACAGGGCAAGAGACCCAGTACCTC.

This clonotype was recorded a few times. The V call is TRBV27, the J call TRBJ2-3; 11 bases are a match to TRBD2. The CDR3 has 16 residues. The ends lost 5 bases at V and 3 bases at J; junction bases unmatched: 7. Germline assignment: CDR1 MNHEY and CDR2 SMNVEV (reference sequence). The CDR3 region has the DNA TGTGCCAGCAGTCTCCGACTAGCGGGGTTAACAGATACGCAGTATTTT. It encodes CASSLRLAGLTDTQYF.

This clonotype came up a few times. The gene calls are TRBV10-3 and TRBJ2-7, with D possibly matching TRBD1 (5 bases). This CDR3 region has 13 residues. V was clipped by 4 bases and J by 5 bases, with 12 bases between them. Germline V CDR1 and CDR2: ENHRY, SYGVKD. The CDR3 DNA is TGTGCCATCAGTGGGGGCTACGGTCACGAGCAGTACTTC. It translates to CAISGGYGHEQYF.

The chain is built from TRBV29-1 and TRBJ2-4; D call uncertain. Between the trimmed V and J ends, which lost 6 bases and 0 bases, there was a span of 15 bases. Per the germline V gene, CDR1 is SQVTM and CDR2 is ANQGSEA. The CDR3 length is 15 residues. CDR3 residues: CSVIPISLAKNIQYF. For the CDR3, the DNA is TGCAGCGTGATACCAATCAGCCTAGCCAAAAACATTCAGTACTTC.

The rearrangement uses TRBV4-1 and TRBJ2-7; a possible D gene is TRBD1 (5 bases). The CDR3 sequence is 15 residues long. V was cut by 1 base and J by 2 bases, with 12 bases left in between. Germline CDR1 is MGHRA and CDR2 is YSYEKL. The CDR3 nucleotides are TGCGCCAGCAGCCAAGGAAAGGGGCTCGCCTACGAGCAGTACTTC. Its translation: CASSQGKGLAYEQYF.

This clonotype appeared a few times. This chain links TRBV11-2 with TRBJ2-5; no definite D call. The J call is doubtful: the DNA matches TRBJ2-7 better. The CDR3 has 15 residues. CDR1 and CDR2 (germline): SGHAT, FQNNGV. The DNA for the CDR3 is TGTGCCAGCAGCTTAGATGCCCCTTTTAGGTACGAGCAGTACTTC. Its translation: CASSLDAPFRYEQYF.

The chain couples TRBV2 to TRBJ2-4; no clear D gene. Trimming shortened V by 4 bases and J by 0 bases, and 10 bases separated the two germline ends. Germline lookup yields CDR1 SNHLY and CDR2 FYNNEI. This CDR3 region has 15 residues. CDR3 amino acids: CASSGPLLAKNIQYF. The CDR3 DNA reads TGTGCCAGCAGTGGCCCACTACTAGCCAAAAACATTCAGTACTTC.

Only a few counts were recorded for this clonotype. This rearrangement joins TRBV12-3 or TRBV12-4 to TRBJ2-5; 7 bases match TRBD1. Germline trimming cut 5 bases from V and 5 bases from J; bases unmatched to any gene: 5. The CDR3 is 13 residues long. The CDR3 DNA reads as TGTGCCAGCAGTCACAGGGGCCCGGAGACCCAGTACTTC. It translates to CASSHRGPETQYF.

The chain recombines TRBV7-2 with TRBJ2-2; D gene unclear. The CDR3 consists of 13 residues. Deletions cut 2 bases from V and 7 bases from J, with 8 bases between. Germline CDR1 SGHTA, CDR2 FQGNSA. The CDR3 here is CASSLPLGGELFF. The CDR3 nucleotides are TGTGCCAGCAGCTTACCCCTGGGCGGGGAGCTGTTTTTT.

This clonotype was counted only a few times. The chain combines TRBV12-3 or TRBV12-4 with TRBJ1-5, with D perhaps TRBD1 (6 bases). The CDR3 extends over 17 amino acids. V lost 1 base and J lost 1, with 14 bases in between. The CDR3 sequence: CASSLGVRTASNQPQHF. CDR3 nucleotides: TGTGCCAGCAGTTTAGGCGTCCGGACAGCAAGCAATCAGCCCCAGCATTTT.

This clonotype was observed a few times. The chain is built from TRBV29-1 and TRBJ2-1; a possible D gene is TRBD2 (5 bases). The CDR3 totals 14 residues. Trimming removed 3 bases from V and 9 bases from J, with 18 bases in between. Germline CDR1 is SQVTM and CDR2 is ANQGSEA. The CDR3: CSVERSSGGSEQFF. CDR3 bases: TGCAGCGTTGAGAGGTCGAGCGGAGGCAGTGAGCAGTTCTTC.

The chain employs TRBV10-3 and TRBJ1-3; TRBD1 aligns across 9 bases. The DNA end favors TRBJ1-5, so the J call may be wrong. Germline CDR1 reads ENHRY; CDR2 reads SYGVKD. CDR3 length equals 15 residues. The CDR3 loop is CAISSDRGFDQPQHF. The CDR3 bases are TGTGCCATCAGTTCGGACAGGGGATTTGATCAGCCCCAGCATTTT.

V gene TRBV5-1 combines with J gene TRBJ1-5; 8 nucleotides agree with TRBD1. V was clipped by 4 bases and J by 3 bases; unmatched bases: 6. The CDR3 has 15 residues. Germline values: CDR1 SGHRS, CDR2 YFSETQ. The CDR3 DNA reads TGCGCCAGCAGCACTGGACAGGGTATCAATCAGCCCCAGCATTTT. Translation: CASSTGQGINQPQHF.

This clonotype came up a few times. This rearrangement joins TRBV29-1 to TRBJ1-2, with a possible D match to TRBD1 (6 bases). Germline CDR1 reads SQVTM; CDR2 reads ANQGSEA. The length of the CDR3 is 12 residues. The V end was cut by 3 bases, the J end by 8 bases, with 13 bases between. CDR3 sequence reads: CSVDGGGRGYTF. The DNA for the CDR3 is TGCAGCGTTGACGGCGGGGGCCGCGGCTACACCTTC.

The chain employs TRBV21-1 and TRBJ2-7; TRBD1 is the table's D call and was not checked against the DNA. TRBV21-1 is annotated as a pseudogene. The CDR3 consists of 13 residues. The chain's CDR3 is CASSKPRGYEQYF. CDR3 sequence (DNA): TGTGCCAGCAGCAAACCAAGGGGTTACGAGCAGTACTTC.

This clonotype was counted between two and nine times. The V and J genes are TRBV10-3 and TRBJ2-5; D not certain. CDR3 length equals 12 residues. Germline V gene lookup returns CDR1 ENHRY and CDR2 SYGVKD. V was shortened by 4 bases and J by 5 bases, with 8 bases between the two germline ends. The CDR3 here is CAISGQSETQYF. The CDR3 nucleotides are TGTGCCATCAGTGGGCAGTCGGAGACCCAGTACTTC.

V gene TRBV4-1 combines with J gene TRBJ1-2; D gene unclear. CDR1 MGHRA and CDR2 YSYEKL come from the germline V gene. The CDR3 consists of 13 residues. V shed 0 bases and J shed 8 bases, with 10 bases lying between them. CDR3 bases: TGCGCCAGCAGCCAAGAGGGAGCGCGGGGCTACACCTTC. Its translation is CASSQEGARGYTF.

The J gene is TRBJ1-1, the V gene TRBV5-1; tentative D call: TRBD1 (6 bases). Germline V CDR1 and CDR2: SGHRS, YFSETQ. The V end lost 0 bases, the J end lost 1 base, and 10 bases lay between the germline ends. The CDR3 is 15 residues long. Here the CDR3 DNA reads TGCGCCAGCAGCTTGGAGGGGGGCGGGAACACTGAAGCTTTCTTT. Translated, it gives CASSLEGGGNTEAFF.

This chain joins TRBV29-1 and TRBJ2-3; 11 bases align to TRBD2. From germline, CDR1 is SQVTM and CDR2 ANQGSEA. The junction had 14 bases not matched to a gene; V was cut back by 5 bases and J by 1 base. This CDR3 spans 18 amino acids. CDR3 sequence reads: CSVSRLGGTSGRTDTQYF. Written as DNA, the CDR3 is TGCAGCGTTTCTCGCCTCGGGGGGACTAGCGGACGCACAGATACGCAGTATTTT.

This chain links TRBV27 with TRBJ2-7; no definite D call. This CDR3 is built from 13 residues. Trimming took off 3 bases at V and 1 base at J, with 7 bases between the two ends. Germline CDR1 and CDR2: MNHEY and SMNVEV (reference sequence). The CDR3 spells CASSFTNSYEQYF. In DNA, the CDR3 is TGTGCCAGCAGTTTTACAAATTCCTACGAGCAGTACTTC.

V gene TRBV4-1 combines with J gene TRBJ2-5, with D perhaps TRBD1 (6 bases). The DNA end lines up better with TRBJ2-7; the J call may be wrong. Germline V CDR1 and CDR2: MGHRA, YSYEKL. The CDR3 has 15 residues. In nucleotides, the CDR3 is TGCGCCAGCAGCCAATTAGACAGGCCCCCCTACGAGCAGTACTTC. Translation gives CASSQLDRPPYEQYF.